These T cell receptor beta chains were read from a single sample in a study of CD8+ T cells in alopecia areata. Sequenced by immunoSEQ multiplex PCR; TCRdb stores in-frame clones only, minus some. The sample consists of 200,000 or so clones, 56% of them appearing once. Material for sequencing was CD8+ T cells sorted from blood. The receptors were sampled from a human donor in good health. Each CDR3 is given without its conserved first and last residue.

j_call v_call cdr3_aa
TRBJ2-5 TRBV25-1 ASSDYIQETQY
TRBJ2-1 TRBV27 ASRRGPRRGEQF
TRBJ2-1 TRBV28 ASSPDRGDPMDEQF
TRBJ2-7 TRBV14 ASSQDRRGTRHEQY
TRBJ2-1 TRBV11-2 ASSLEVYNEQF
TRBJ1-2 TRBV6-5 ASAEDGSYGYT
TRBJ1-4 TRBV11-2 ASSTMGSTNEKLF
TRBJ1-1 TRBV5-6 ASSWTVNTEAF
TRBJ1-2 TRBV4-1 ASRPQSATGLIDGYT
TRBJ1-1 TRBV29-1 SVEAPLGSTEAF
TRBJ2-3 TRBV29-1 SVAGTSGYTDTQY
TRBJ1-1 TRBV5-6 ASTPHRASTLTMNTEAF
TRBJ2-7 TRBV27 ASSSGQGFSYEQY
TRBJ2-3 TRBV15 ATSRDRALGHPTDTQY
TRBJ2-6 TRBV5-6 ASSFSLSGANVLT
TRBJ1-4 TRBV2 ARDPPGTGDEKLF
TRBJ1-2 TRBV13 ASSLGGSGYT
TRBJ2-5 TRBV29-1 SVVLAGGRETQY
TRBJ2-7 TRBV7-9 ASSLGAGSSYEQY
TRBJ2-1 TRBV7-3 ASSPVLGTEQF
TRBJ1-2 TRBV29-1 SAWDRAYYGYT
TRBJ1-2 TRBV5-6 ASSLNSGYGYT
TRBJ2-5 TRBV5-1 ASSLVGEDTQY
TRBJ2-7 TRBV18 ASSPPGGRSSYEQY
TRBJ1-1 TRBV6-5 ASSRFSGDEAF
TRBJ2-5 TRBV4-1 ASSQETGRTQETQY
TRBJ1-2 TRBV30 AWRGPRYGYT
TRBJ2-5 TRBV9 ASSVEGTGQETQY
TRBJ2-1 TRBV29-1 SVDQGVGEQF
TRBJ1-3 TRBV5-1 ASSTGESSGNTIY
TRBJ1-1 TRBV29-1 SVPGGEAF
TRBJ2-7 TRBV30 AWSVGDPYEQY
TRBJ1-2 TRBV27 ASSRGSNYGYT
TRBJ2-6 TRBV27 ASSYIGGAGANVLT
TRBJ1-2 TRBV19 ASSLTRDRNYGYT
TRBJ2-1 TRBV5-1 ASSFNRAEQF
TRBJ2-7 TRBV7-9 ASSVTGPVYEQY
TRBJ2-1 TRBV12-5 ASRTGYNEQF
TRBJ2-7 TRBV11-2 ASSLGGTVSYEQY
TRBJ2-7 TRBV27 ASSPSTGLDEQY
TRBJ2-3 TRBV23-1 ASSLLPARGQTDTQY